Presented here are 9 T cell receptor beta chains from one specimen sequenced in a study of CD8 T cells in Susac syndrome. Random hexamers were used to reverse transcribe the RNA input (roughly 0.5 to 1 ug). MiXCR, applied by TCRdb to the immunoSEQ multiplex PCR reads, yields one record per CDR3 protein. The sample contains about 200,000 distinct CDR3 sequences, around 96% of which appear only once. Sequences were obtained from CD4+ T cells from PBMCs. The source is a human donor with multiple sclerosis.

The chain joins TRBV3-1 to TRBJ1-2, with D uncertain. The CDR3 runs to 13 residues. CDR1 LGHDT and CDR2 YNNKEL come from the germline V gene (reference sequence). Trimming cost V 0 bases and J 5 bases, with 7 bases left between them. The CDR3 is CASSQEAAYGYTF. CDR3 DNA: TGTGCCAGCAGCCAAGAGGCCGCTTATGGCTACACCTTC.

This rearrangement joins TRBV7-2 to TRBJ2-7; 9 bases match TRBD2. V shed 1 base, J shed 12 bases, and the junction held 10 bases outside the gene matches. CDR1 and CDR2 (germline): SGHTA, FQGNSA. CDR3 length: 14 residues. CDR3 protein: CASSLGASGMTLYF. As DNA, the CDR3 is TGTGCCAGCAGCTTAGGGGCTAGCGGGATGACTTTGTACTTC.

This rearrangement joins TRBV19 to TRBJ2-5; TRBD1 matches 8 bases. Trimming at V came to 3 bases and at J to 5 bases, leaving 5 bases not matched to a gene. The CDR3 length is 14 residues. The germline V gene has CDR1 LNHDA and CDR2 SQIVND (reference sequence). Here the CDR3 reads CASSMDRVRETQYF. The CDR3 DNA sequence: TGTGCCAGTAGTATGGACAGGGTTCGGGAGACCCAGTACTTC.

The rearrangement joins TRBV18 to TRBJ2-4; D may be TRBD1 (5 bases). Germline values: CDR1 KGHSH, CDR2 LQKENI. The germline V and J ends were trimmed by 0 bases and 1 base, with 10 bases remaining between them. The CDR3 covers 16 residues. CDR3 DNA: TGTGCCAGCTCACCACCGCTGTCAGGGGCCAAAAACATTCAGTACTTC. Protein sequence: CASSPPLSGAKNIQYF.

V is TRBV9 and J is TRBJ2-3; 9 nucleotides line up with TRBD2. The CDR3 covers 16 residues. The V segment lost 4 bases and the J segment 1 base; nucleotides outside the gene matches: 7. Germline V lookup: CDR1 SGDLS, CDR2 YYNGEE. The CDR3 sequence is CASSSRPSGGTDTQYF. The CDR3, as DNA: TGTGCCAGCAGCTCCCGGCCTAGCGGGGGCACAGATACGCAGTATTTT. The variable domain in full, with the rest retrieved from reference TRBV9 and TRBJ2-3, is DSGVTQTPKHLITATGQRVTLRCSPRSGDLSVYWYQQSLDQGLQFLIQYYNGEERAKGNILERFSAQQFPDLHSELNLSSLELGDSALYFCASSSRPSGGTDTQYFGPGTRLTVL.

The chain uses TRBV7-2 and TRBJ2-1, with 10 nucleotides matching TRBD2. V lost 2 bases, J lost 10 bases, and 8 bases stayed unmatched. The CDR3 totals 15 residues. Germline CDR1 is SGHTA and CDR2 is FQGNSA. The CDR3 coding sequence is TGTGCCAGCAGCTTAAGGAGCGGGGGGGGAGAAGAGCAGTTCTTC. Translation: CASSLRSGGGEEQFF.

This sequence joins TRBV20-1 and TRBJ2-5, with TRBD2 matching over 9 bases. This CDR3 spans 17 amino acids. Germline CDR1 and CDR2: DFQATT and SNEGSKA (reference sequence). Losses at the gene ends were 5 bases for V and 2 bases for J; bases not matched to a gene: 15. The CDR3 here is CSAPRLRGGADQETQYF. Written as DNA, the CDR3 is TGCAGTGCTCCGAGGCTTCGCGGGGGGGCGGATCAAGAGACCCAGTACTTC.

V gene TRBV20-1 combines with J gene TRBJ2-7, with a possible D match to TRBD2 (6 bases). This CDR3 region has 14 residues. Looked up from germline, CDR1 is DFQATT and CDR2 is SNEGSKA (reference sequence). DNA for the CDR3: TGCAGCTTGGGGAGGCTAGCGCCGACCTACGAGCAGTACTTC. This gives the protein CSLGRLAPTYEQYF.

This clonotype was detected once. This rearrangement joins TRBV2 to TRBJ2-2; D is unclear. V lost 7 bases and J lost 7, with 7 bases in between. The CDR3 runs to 11 residues. Germline V CDR1 and CDR2: SNHLY, FYNNEI. The CDR3 region has the DNA TGTGCCAGCACGTTCGGCGGGGAGCTGTTTTTT. It codes for CASTFGGELFF.